This T cell receptor beta chain came from a study of T-cell memory formation after mild COVID-19. Study overall: Largely, the TCR clusters proved donor specific.

This clonotype was seen ten or more times. TCRdb independently ran MiXCR on the 5' RACE reads; one entry per CDR3 protein. The data contain around 500,000 distinct CDR3 sequences, 18% of them seen just once; the ten biggest clones take up 10% to 15%. The CDR3 loop spans 14 amino acids. Deletions cut 1 base from V and 4 bases from J, with 8 bases between. Germline V gives CDR1 SGHVS, CDR2 FQNEAQ. Sequenced input: PBMCs or a T cell subset sorted from them (not recorded which). The sequence was collected from an adult woman who had mild COVID-19 (a few samples of this study predate the infection). Cell type and time point are not known. This chain connects TRBV7-8 to TRBJ1-5; D is uncertain. The CDR3: CASSLEAGNQPQHF. The DNA of the CDR3 is TGTGCCAGCAGCTTAGAGGCGGGGAATCAGCCCCAGCATTTT.